These 5 T cell receptor beta chains originate from one sample sequenced in a study of shared clonotypes between healthy human individuals. Profiling relied on immunoSEQ multiplex PCR, and the TCRdb table lists in-frame clones only, not all of them. This sample yields 110,000 or so clones, of which around 66% are seen a single time; around 25% belongs to the top ten. What was sequenced was memory CD8+ T cells sorted from blood. As for subset: CD45RO+ cells pooled with CCR7-negative TemRA cells. These receptors originate from a woman under 40 in good health.

The gene calls are TRBV7-9 and TRBJ2-7, with 8 bases that match TRBD2. The CDR3 has 14 amino acids. Germline CDR1 reads SEHNR; CDR2 reads FQNEAQ (reference sequence). After removal of 6 bases from V and 2 bases from J, the junction contained 6 bases not matched to a gene. The CDR3 here is CASSWTSRAYEQYF. CDR3 coding DNA: TGTGCCAGCAGTTGGACTAGCCGTGCCTACGAGCAGTACTTC.

The chain combines TRBV9 with TRBJ2-3; possibly TRBD1 or TRBD2 for D (6 bases each). Trimming removed 0 bases from V and 3 bases from J, with 17 bases in between. CDR1 and CDR2 from the germline V gene are SGDLS and YYNGEE. This CDR3 is 17 amino acids long. The CDR3 DNA follows: TGTGCCAGCAGCGTAGTAGGGGGGCGGACAGCGACAGATACGCAGTATTTT. It yields the protein CASSVVGGRTATDTQYF.

This clone was seen ten or more times. This CDR3 reads CASSIAAAGGSYTF. In DNA, the CDR3 is TGTGCCAGTAGTATAGCGGCGGCGGGGGGAAGCTACACCTTC. V and J are TRBV19 and TRBJ1-2, with D perhaps TRBD1 (5 bases). This CDR3 comprises 14 residues. The V gene's germline CDR1 is LNHDA and CDR2 SQIVND (reference sequence). Trimming left V 1 base short and J 9 bases short, with 15 bases between.

This sequence joins TRBV28 and TRBJ1-5; 7 bases agree with TRBD1. The CDR3 contains 14 residues. CDR1 MDHEN and CDR2 SYDVKM come from the germline V gene. V gave up 6 bases and J gave up 7 bases; unmatched junction bases: 9. Here the CDR3 reads CASSWRGGGQPQHF. In nucleotides, the CDR3 is TGTGCCAGCAGCTGGAGAGGGGGCGGGCAGCCCCAGCATTTT.

The chain joins TRBV25-1 to TRBJ2-7; perhaps TRBD2 as D (6 bases). The CDR3 length is 16 residues. The ends were cut back, 7 bases at V and 0 bases at J, with 19 bases in the middle. Germline V gene data show CDR1 as MGHDK and CDR2 as SYGVNS. The CDR3 protein is CASTPTGDWSSYEQYF. The CDR3 DNA follows: TGTGCCAGCACTCCTACGGGGGACTGGAGCTCCTACGAGCAGTACTTC.